This T cell receptor beta chain came from a study of OX40 agonist ivuxolimab in advanced cancers. Study context: Roughly two fifths of patients had received prior checkpoint inhibitor therapy. Three patients, one with hepatocellular carcinoma and two with cutaneous melanoma, achieved partial responses.

CDR3 length: 15 residues. Losses at the gene ends were 6 bases for V and 4 bases for J; bases not matched to a gene: 7. CDR1 and CDR2 from the germline V gene are MNHEY and SMNVEV (reference sequence). To note about this clone: Its antigen is currently unknown.

The repertoire was sequenced with immunoSEQ multiplex PCR; TCRdb's copy has only in-frame clones and lacks some. This sample has tens of thousands of clones, with around 90% found just once. Findings and caveats of the study: Averaging showed that CD8+ T cells had more expanded clones than CD4+ did. Expanded peripheral T cells had an undetermined antigen specificity.

V and J are TRBV27 and TRBJ1-5; 9 nucleotides line up with TRBD1. This clonotype was obtained from an adult with an advanced solid tumor such as melanoma, head and neck, liver or kidney cancer. The sequencing used CD4+ or CD8+ T cells sorted from blood, collected in a trial of the OX40 agonist ivuxolimab. The CDR3: CASRADDRGNQPQHF. CDR3 DNA sequence: TGTGCCAGCAGAGCCGATGACAGGGGGAATCAGCCCCAGCATTTT.